Presented here are 19 T cell receptor beta chains from one specimen sequenced in a study of cytomegalovirus exposure and HLA in healthy donors. Vbeta (60) and Jbeta (13) primers were used in the PCR. Some clones are missing from TCRdb's copy, which holds only in-frame ones; the method was immunoSEQ multiplex PCR. Found here are roughly 150,000 clones, about three quarters of them singletons; the top ten hold 8% to 13%. Sequencing used PBMCs. These TCRs come from a man aged 30-40 years in good health and CMV-seropositive.

The chain links TRBV9 to TRBJ2-1, with D tentatively TRBD2 (5 bases). The V and J ends lost 3 bases and 0 bases respectively, with 10 bases between them. The CDR3 consists of 15 residues. Looked up from germline, CDR1 is SGDLS and CDR2 is YYNGEE. For the CDR3, the DNA is TGTGCCAGCAGCGCCGAGGGCAACTCCTACAATGAGCAGTTCTTC. Translating it yields CASSAEGNSYNEQFF.

The V call is TRBV5-1, the J call TRBJ2-7, with 7 positions matching TRBD2. Losses at the gene ends were 0 bases for V and 0 bases for J; bases not matched to a gene: 3. This CDR3 spans 15 amino acids. Germline V gene data show CDR1 as SGHRS and CDR2 as YFSETQ. The CDR3 DNA is TGCGCCAGCAGCTTGGGGGCTAGCGGCTCCTACGAGCAGTACTTC. Its translation is CASSLGASGSYEQYF.

The chain combines TRBV28 with TRBJ1-1, with D possibly TRBD1 on 5 matching bases. The V gene's germline CDR1 is MDHEN and CDR2 SYDVKM. The CDR3 has 15 residues. With 2 bases removed from V and 1 base from J, the gap between germline ends came to 11 bases. CDR3 amino acids: CASSLPIQGNTEAFF. CDR3 coding DNA: TGTGCCAGCAGTTTACCAATCCAGGGGAACACTGAAGCTTTCTTT. Full variable domain (rest looked up from reference TRBV28 and TRBJ1-1): DVKVTQSSRYLVKRTGEKVFLECVQDMDHENMFWYRQDPGLGLRLIYFSYDVKMKEKGDIPEGYSVSREKKERFSLILESASTNQTSMYLCASSLPIQGNTEAFFGQGTRLTVV.

The V gene is TRBV6-5, the J gene TRBJ2-2; D gene unclear. CDR3 length: 12 amino acids. Trimming removed 1 base from V and 6 bases from J, with 3 bases in between. The germline V gene has CDR1 MNHEY and CDR2 SVGAGI. In DNA form, the CDR3 reads TGTGCCAGCAGTTACTTATCCGGGGAGCTGTTTTTT. Translation: CASSYLSGELFF.

CDR3: CASSVGDSYNEQFF. The CDR3, as DNA: TGTGCCAGCAGCGTGGGGGACTCTTACAATGAGCAGTTCTTC. The rearrangement links TRBV5-4 to TRBJ2-1, with D perhaps TRBD2 (6 bases). CDR3 length equals 14 residues. The V end lost 4 bases, the J end lost 4 bases, and 12 bases lay between the germline ends. CDR1 is SGHNT, CDR2 YYREEE, per germline (reference sequence). The full variable domain, rest sourced from reference TRBV5-4 and TRBJ2-1, is ETGVTQSPTHLIKTRGQQVTLRCSSQSGHNTVSWYQQALGQGPQFIFQYYREEENGRGNFPPRFSGLQFPNYSSELNVNALELDDSALYLCASSVGDSYNEQFFGPGTRLTVL.

This clone was counted a few times. This sequence joins TRBV28 and TRBJ1-6; TRBD1 matches at 10 bases. V trimming: 2 bases; J trimming: 8 bases; junction bases outside the gene matches: 9. The CDR3 contains 17 residues. In germline, CDR1 is MDHEN, CDR2 SYDVKM. The CDR3 DNA is TGTGCCAGCAGTTTACCGGGACAGGGGACAGTGTATTCACCCCTCCACTTT. Its translation: CASSLPGQGTVYSPLHF. Based on the CDR3 plus reference TRBV28 and TRBJ1-6, the full variable domain is DVKVTQSSRYLVKRTGEKVFLECVQDMDHENMFWYRQDPGLGLRLIYFSYDVKMKEKGDIPEGYSVSREKKERFSLILESASTNQTSMYLCASSLPGQGTVYSPLHFGNGTRLTVT.

This clone was detected a few times. CDR3 in DNA: TGTGCCAGCAGCCCTAGCGGGAGGGCCCTCACCGGGGAGCTGTTTTTT. It encodes CASSPSGRALTGELFF. The V gene is TRBV5-6, the J gene TRBJ2-2; the match to TRBD2 covers 12 bases. There are 16 residues in the CDR3. The V gene's germline CDR1 is SGHDT and CDR2 YYEEEE. With V trimmed by 4 bases and J by 4 bases, 5 bases remained unmatched.

This clone has only a few counts. V and J are TRBV10-3 and TRBJ1-5; D not resolved. Trimming cost V 5 bases and J 5 bases, with 10 bases left between them. CDR1 is ENHRY and CDR2 is SYGVKD in the germline V gene. CDR3 length: 13 residues. The CDR3 is CAISISGDQPQHF. The CDR3 nucleotides are TGTGCCATCAGTATCAGCGGGGATCAGCCCCAGCATTTT.

The CDR3 region has the DNA TGTGCCAGCAGTGACGGGGGGGGCGTAGCTTTCTTT. Protein: CASSDGGGVAFF. V is TRBV6-4 and J is TRBJ1-1, with a weak D call TRBD1 (6 bases). Trimming removed 2 bases at V and 10 bases at J, with 11 bases between. Germline CDR1 MRHNA, CDR2 SNTAGT. The CDR3 runs 12 residues.

V usage is TRBV7-9 and J usage is TRBJ1-3, with TRBD1 matching 7 bases. The CDR3 covers 14 residues. Germline V gene sequence: CDR1 SEHNR, CDR2 FQNEAQ (reference sequence). Losses at the gene ends were 2 bases for V and 4 bases for J; bases not matched to a gene: 2. CDR3 DNA: TGTGCCAGCAGCTTAAGGGGGCACGGAAACACCATATATTTT. Translating gives CASSLRGHGNTIYF. Supplemented by reference TRBV7-9 and TRBJ1-3, the full variable domain reads DTGVSQNPRHKITKRGQNVTFRCDPISEHNRLYWYRQTLGQGPEFLTYFQNEAQLEKSRLLSDRFSAERPKGSFSTLEIQRTEQGDSAMYLCASSLRGHGNTIYFGEGSWLTVV.

The V gene is TRBV7-3, the J gene TRBJ2-5; 7 positions agree with TRBD2. V was clipped by 5 bases and J by 4 bases; unmatched bases: 7. Per germline, CDR1 SGHTA and CDR2 FQGTGA. CDR3 size: 14 residues. The CDR3 bases are TGTGCCAGCAGCCCTCGAGCGGGGTCAGAGACCCAGTACTTC. It yields the protein CASSPRAGSETQYF.

The V call is TRBV9, the J call TRBJ1-1; 7 bases fit TRBD1. V shed 4 bases and J 1 base; nucleotides not matched to a gene: 7. CDR1 SGDLS and CDR2 YYNGEE come from the germline V gene. This CDR3 contains 15 residues. CDR3 in amino acids: CASSPPRDRNTEAFF. In DNA, the CDR3 is TGTGCCAGCAGCCCCCCCCGGGACAGGAACACTGAAGCTTTCTTT. The complete variable domain, with remaining parts taken from reference TRBV9 and TRBJ1-1, reads DSGVTQTPKHLITATGQRVTLRCSPRSGDLSVYWYQQSLDQGLQFLIQYYNGEERAKGNILERFSAQQFPDLHSELNLSSLELGDSALYFCASSPPRDRNTEAFFGQGTRLTVV.

The CDR3 sequence: CASSALLDTQYF. CDR3 bases: TGTGCCAGCAGCGCCCTTCTAGATACGCAGTATTTT. The genes are TRBV9 and TRBJ2-3; the D is unclear. This CDR3 contains 12 residues. With 3 bases removed from V and 5 bases from J, the gap between germline ends came to 7 bases. The V gene's germline CDR1 is SGDLS and CDR2 YYNGEE.

V and J are TRBV5-4 and TRBJ2-5, with 9 bases identical to TRBD2. Trimming at V came to 1 base and at J to 4 bases, leaving 14 bases not matched to a gene. CDR1 and CDR2 (germline): SGHNT, YYREEE (reference sequence). The CDR3 spans 18 residues. The CDR3 coding sequence is TGTGCCAGCAGCTTGAAGGGTGTGGTTCTAGCGGGAAGAGAGACCCAGTACTTC. Translating gives CASSLKGVVLAGRETQYF. Filled out from reference TRBV5-4 and TRBJ2-5, the complete variable domain reads ETGVTQSPTHLIKTRGQQVTLRCSSQSGHNTVSWYQQALGQGPQFIFQYYREEENGRGNFPPRFSGLQFPNYSSELNVNALELDDSALYLCASSLKGVVLAGRETQYFGPGTRLLVL.

There are a few counts of this clone. The chain links TRBV10-2 to TRBJ1-2; tentatively, D is TRBD1 (6 bases). Germline V gene data show CDR1 as WSHSY and CDR2 as SAAADI. V was cut by 3 bases and J by 4 bases, with 9 bases left in between. There are 13 residues in the CDR3. CDR3 amino acids: CASSDDRIYGYTF. The CDR3 nucleotides read TGCGCCAGCAGTGACGACAGGATCTATGGCTACACCTTC.

This chain uses TRBV7-9 with TRBJ1-2; 8 bases are shared with TRBD1. This CDR3 contains 13 residues. CDR1 is SEHNR, CDR2 FQNEAQ, per germline (reference sequence). V trimming: 3 bases; J trimming: 8 bases; junction bases outside the gene matches: 5. The CDR3 loop reads CASSFDRGRGYTF. The CDR3, as DNA: TGTGCCAGCAGCTTCGACAGGGGTCGGGGCTACACCTTC.

The chain carries TRBV19 and TRBJ1-1; no firm D call. This CDR3 region has 14 residues. Trimming shortened V by 1 base and J by 1 base, and 7 bases separated the two germline ends. Germline CDR1 reads LNHDA; CDR2 reads SQIVND (reference sequence). CDR3 in DNA: TGTGCCAGTAGTATAGGAATCGGGAACACTGAAGCTTTCTTT. The encoded protein is CASSIGIGNTEAFF.

V is TRBV11-3 and J is TRBJ2-3, with 8 bases that match TRBD2. The germline V gene encodes CDR1 SGHNT and CDR2 YENEEA. This CDR3 region has 17 residues. Germline trimming cut 1 base from V and 3 bases from J; bases unmatched to any gene: 9. Here the CDR3 DNA reads TGTGCCAGCAGCTTAGGGGCAGCGGGAGATGGGACAGATACGCAGTATTTT. It is translated as CASSLGAAGDGTDTQYF. The full variable domain, completed using reference TRBV11-3 and TRBJ2-3, is EAGVVQSPRYKIIEKKQPVAFWCNPISGHNTLYWYLQNLGQGPELLIRYENEEAVDDSQLPKDRFSAERLKGVDSTLKIQPAELGDSAVYLCASSLGAAGDGTDTQYFGPGTRLTVL.

DNA of the CDR3: TGTGCCAGCAGTTCTGGACAGGGGAACACTGAAGCTTTCTTT. Amino acids: CASSSGQGNTEAFF. This sequence joins TRBV28 and TRBJ1-1; 8 bases are a match to TRBD1. This CDR3 is 14 amino acids long. V was clipped by 4 bases and J by 1 base; unmatched bases: 2. The germline V gene has CDR1 MDHEN and CDR2 SYDVKM.